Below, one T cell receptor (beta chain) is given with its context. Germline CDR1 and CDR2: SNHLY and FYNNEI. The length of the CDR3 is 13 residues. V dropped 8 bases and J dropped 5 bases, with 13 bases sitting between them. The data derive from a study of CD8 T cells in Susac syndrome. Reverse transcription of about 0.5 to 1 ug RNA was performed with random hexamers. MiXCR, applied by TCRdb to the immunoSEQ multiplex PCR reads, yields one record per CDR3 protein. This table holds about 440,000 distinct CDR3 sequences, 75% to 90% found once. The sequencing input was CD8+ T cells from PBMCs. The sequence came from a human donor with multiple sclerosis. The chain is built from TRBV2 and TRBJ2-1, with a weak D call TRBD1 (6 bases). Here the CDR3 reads CASVYRADNEQFF. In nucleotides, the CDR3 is TGTGCCAGCGTTTACAGGGCTGACAATGAGCAGTTCTTC.